This T cell receptor (beta chain) derives from a study of PD-1 blockade in mismatch repair-deficient tumors. Overall study context: Patients had roughly twelve mismatch repair-deficient cancer types, all previously treated and progressing.

Only in-frame clones appear in the TCRdb table, and some are missing; sequencing was by immunoSEQ multiplex PCR. The profile shows 75,000 to 85,000 clones, 81% of them singletons. The CDR3 covers 15 residues. CDR1 MNHEY and CDR2 SMNVEV come from the germline V gene (reference sequence). V lost 5 bases to trimming and J lost 2 bases; unmatched junction nucleotides: 8. The chain recombines TRBV27 with TRBJ1-1, with TRBD1 matching over 7 bases. This receptor was taken from an adult with mismatch repair-deficient cancer. The input for sequencing was peripheral blood, taken 12 weeks after starting pembrolizumab. The CDR3 region has the DNA TGTGCCAGCAGTCCCCAAGGGGGCAGAAACACTGAAGCTTTCTTT. Protein product: CASSPQGGRNTEAFF.